The T cell receptor beta chain described here comes from a study of Graves' ophthalmopathy and Graves' hyperthyroidism. Study overall: Hyperthyroidism is called stable when no ophthalmopathy develops within 18 months of follow-up.

The authors enrolled newly diagnosed hyperthyroidism patients aged 18 to 65 with under 2 months' duration. Ineligible for inclusion were patients with other autoimmune diseases, uncontrolled infections, pregnancy or lactation. The CDR3 runs to 14 residues. Trimming removed 5 bases from V and 7 bases from J; junction bases left unmatched: 6. CDR1 and CDR2 from the germline V gene are SNHLY and FYNNEI. Ten or more counts support this clonotype. Amplification targeted the TCR beta CDR3 regions, with RNA transcripts as the source material. RT-PCR with HTBI primers came first, then second-round multiplex PCR. TCRdb fed the multiplex PCR reads into MiXCR, producing one record per CDR3 protein. The table records over a million distinct CDR3 sequences, about 36% of them present only once.

This chain uses TRBV2 with TRBJ1-3, with TRBD1 matching over 9 bases. The receptor's source is an adult man with Graves' hyperthyroidism. Material for sequencing was peripheral blood or thyroid tissue (not recorded which). CDR3 bases: TGTGCCAGCAGTCGGGACAGGGTGGGCAACACCATATATTTT. This codes for CASSRDRVGNTIYF.